A single sample is the source of the 29 T cell receptor beta chains below, sequenced in a study of shared clonotypes between healthy human individuals. Sequencing was performed with immunoSEQ multiplex PCR; in TCRdb, only in-frame clones are kept and a portion is missing. The sample lists approximately 2,000,000 clones; roughly 90% were seen once. Sequences were obtained from naive CD4+ T cells from PBMCs. The subset: CD45RA+ positively selected. The receptor set was obtained from a young man in good health. Some clones in this sample may be carry-over from other donors' samples.

The genes are TRBV9 and TRBJ2-5; TRBD2 is a possible D gene (5 bases). Germline-derived CDR1 and CDR2 are SGDLS and YYNGEE. The CDR3 has 14 amino acids. The ends were cut back, 2 bases at V and 3 bases at J, with 11 bases in the middle. CDR3 DNA sequence: TGTGCCAGCAGCGTCGTTGGAGCGGAAGAGACCCAGTACTTC. This gives the protein CASSVVGAEETQYF.

This rearrangement joins TRBV7-8 to TRBJ1-5; D call uncertain. V was trimmed by 3 bases and J by 1 base, leaving 7 bases between them. Germline V gives CDR1 SGHVS, CDR2 FQNEAQ. The CDR3 is made up of 14 amino acids. CDR3 sequence (DNA): TGTGCCAGCAGCTTGGGATTCAGCAATCAGCCCCAGCATTTT. Translation gives CASSLGFSNQPQHF.

The rearrangement links TRBV7-6 to TRBJ2-1, with a tentative D call TRBD2 (5 bases). The CDR3 runs 15 residues. Looked up from germline, CDR1 is SGHVS and CDR2 is FNYEAQ. The V gene lost 2 bases and the J gene lost 2 bases, with 10 bases spanning the gap. This CDR3 reads CASSLMSGTYNEQFF. The CDR3 DNA reads as TGTGCCAGCAGCTTAATGAGCGGCACCTACAATGAGCAGTTCTTC.

The chain uses TRBV6-1 and TRBJ1-2, with D maybe TRBD1 (5 bases). Trimming left V 4 bases short and J 7 bases short, with 16 bases between. Germline CDR1 reads MNHNS; CDR2 reads SASEGT. CDR3 size: 14 residues. CDR3 DNA sequence: TGTGCCAGCAGTGTCCACAGCGGAGGGGCTGGCTACACCTTC. It specifies CASSVHSGGAGYTF.

The gene calls are TRBV18 and TRBJ1-1, with D possibly matching TRBD1 (5 bases). From germline, CDR1 is KGHSH and CDR2 LQKENI. V was trimmed by 6 bases and J by 3 bases, leaving 11 bases between them. The CDR3 runs 13 residues. DNA of the CDR3: TGTGCCAGCTCGGCGGGACTAGACACTGAAGCTTTCTTT. This sequence encodes CASSAGLDTEAFF.

V gene TRBV11-2 combines with J gene TRBJ2-7, with 7 bases identical to TRBD1. There are 14 residues in the CDR3. V shed 5 bases and J 2 bases; nucleotides not matched to a gene: 6. Germline assignment: CDR1 SGHAT and CDR2 FQNNGV. In nucleotides, the CDR3 is TGTGCCAGCAGCATCACAGGGGTCGCCTACGAGCAGTACTTC. Translation: CASSITGVAYEQYF. Full variable domain (rest looked up from reference TRBV11-2 and TRBJ2-7): EAGVAQSPRYKIIEKRQSVAFWCNPISGHATLYWYQQILGQGPKLLIQFQNNGVVDDSQLPKDRFSAERLKGVDSTLKIQPAKLEDSAVYLCASSITGVAYEQYFGPGTRLTVT.

V usage is TRBV4-2 and J usage is TRBJ2-5, with TRBD2 as a possible D gene (6 bases). The ends were cut back, 1 base at V and 2 bases at J, with 14 bases in the middle. The CDR3 covers 16 residues. Germline lookup yields CDR1 LGHNA and CDR2 YNFKEQ. Written as DNA, the CDR3 is TGTGCCAGCAGCCAAGGCGGCCTTAGCGGACAAGAGACCCAGTACTTC. Translated, it gives CASSQGGLSGQETQYF.

The CDR3 nucleotides are TGTGCCAGCAGCTTAGCTCGGGGGCGGAACACTGAAGCTTTCTTT. It codes for CASSLARGRNTEAFF. The V and J genes are TRBV7-2 and TRBJ1-1; D perhaps matches TRBD1 (6 bases). Germline CDR1 and CDR2: SGHTA and FQGNSA. The CDR3 extends over 15 amino acids. The V gene lost 0 bases and the J gene lost 1 base, with 9 bases spanning the gap. Combining the CDR3 with reference TRBV7-2 and TRBJ1-1 gives the whole variable domain GAGVSQSPSNKVTEKGKDVELRCDPISGHTALYWYRQSLGQGLEFLIYFQGNSAPDKSGLPSDRFSAERTGGSVSTLTIQRTQQEDSAVYLCASSLARGRNTEAFFGQGTRLTVV.

The chain uses TRBV7-2 and TRBJ2-1, with 9 nucleotides matching TRBD1. V lost 4 bases, J lost 5 bases, and 3 bases stayed unmatched. The V gene's germline CDR1 is SGHTA and CDR2 FQGNSA. This CDR3 contains 14 residues. The CDR3 nucleotides are TGTGCCAGCAGCTCGGACAGGGGTAACAATGAGCAGTTCTTC. Its translation is CASSSDRGNNEQFF.

The chain combines TRBV5-1 with TRBJ2-1; no clear D. Germline loops: CDR1 SGHRS, CDR2 YFSETQ. The CDR3 consists of 16 residues. Between the trimmed V and J ends, which lost 2 bases and 1 base, there was a span of 13 bases. Here the CDR3 DNA reads TGCGCCAGCAGCTTATCAGTAGCACGTTCCTACAATGAGCAGTTCTTC. Encoded protein: CASSLSVARSYNEQFF.

This clone was recorded once. V is TRBV5-1 and J is TRBJ2-5; 7 nucleotides match TRBD1. V trimming: 4 bases; J trimming: 4 bases; junction bases outside the gene matches: 7. CDR1 SGHRS and CDR2 YFSETQ come from the germline V gene. The CDR3 is 14 residues long. The CDR3 nucleotides read TGCGCCAGCAGCGACGACAGGGCTCGAGAGACCCAGTACTTC. Encoded protein: CASSDDRARETQYF. Variable domain in full (rest from reference TRBV5-1 and TRBJ2-5): KAGVTQTPRYLIKTRGQQVTLSCSPISGHRSVSWYQQTPGQGLQFLFEYFSETQRNKGNFPGRFSGRQFSNSRSEMNVSTLELGDSALYLCASSDDRARETQYFGPGTRLLVL.

As regards this clone: Other DNA sequences in the same sample also yield this CDR3. The chain uses TRBV29-1 and TRBJ2-3, with D possibly being TRBD1 (6 bases). The V and J ends lost 1 base and 0 bases respectively, with 8 bases between them. Germline loops: CDR1 SQVTM, CDR2 ANQGSEA. This CDR3 contains 14 residues. The CDR3 region has the DNA TGCAGCGTTGAAGGGGGGCTCAGCACAGATACGCAGTATTTT. As protein: CSVEGGLSTDTQYF.

The chain couples TRBV4-1 to TRBJ2-2, with 7 bases identical to TRBD1. Germline CDR1 is MGHRA and CDR2 is YSYEKL. V was clipped by 5 bases and J by 7 bases; unmatched bases: 7. The CDR3 loop spans 14 amino acids. CDR3 loop: CASSADRTNGELFF. The CDR3 DNA sequence: TGCGCCAGCAGCGCGGACAGGACCAACGGGGAGCTGTTTTTT.

The rearrangement links TRBV7-2 to TRBJ1-2, with TRBD1 as a possible D gene (5 bases). Between the trimmed V and J ends, which lost 4 bases and 5 bases, there was a span of 20 bases. The CDR3 runs to 16 residues. Germline values: CDR1 SGHTA, CDR2 FQGNSA. CDR3 nucleotides: TGTGCCAGCAGCTACGCCAAAGGGGCGACTGGGTATGGCTACACCTTC. It yields the protein CASSYAKGATGYGYTF.

This clone was counted a few times. The sample holds other DNA sequences that translate to the same CDR3. The chain employs TRBV28 and TRBJ1-1; D gene unclear. Germline V lookup: CDR1 MDHEN, CDR2 SYDVKM. Trimming pared 2 bases from V and 3 bases from J, leaving 4 bases between. This CDR3 region has 12 residues. The CDR3 DNA reads as TGTGCCAGCAGTTTAAGGTACACTGAAGCTTTCTTT. This translates into CASSLRYTEAFF.

V is TRBV5-1 and J is TRBJ2-3; TRBD2 might be the D (6 bases). The CDR3 runs to 16 residues. The V end lost 1 base, the J end lost 2 bases, and 14 bases lay between the germline ends. Per the germline V gene, CDR1 is SGHRS and CDR2 is YFSETQ. The CDR3 here is CASSLFLEGFTDTQYF. CDR3 nucleotides: TGCGCCAGCAGCTTGTTTCTGGAGGGGTTCACAGATACGCAGTATTTT.

V gene TRBV5-1 combines with J gene TRBJ2-5; TRBD2 might be the D (5 bases). The CDR3 spans 14 residues. Germline CDR1 and CDR2: SGHRS and YFSETQ. V was pared by 0 bases and J by 4 bases, with 10 bases between. The CDR3, as DNA: TGCGCCAGCAGCTTGGAAGGTAGCGTAGAGACCCAGTACTTC. This codes for CASSLEGSVETQYF.

J is TRBJ2-7 and V is TRBV28, with 10 nucleotides matching TRBD2. CDR1 and CDR2 (germline): MDHEN, SYDVKM. V shed 5 bases, J shed 9 bases, and the junction held 10 bases outside the gene matches. This CDR3 is 14 amino acids long. The CDR3 here is CASSPRSGRAAQYF. The CDR3 DNA reads TGTGCCAGCAGTCCCAGAAGCGGGAGGGCCGCGCAGTACTTC.

To note about this clone: At the DNA level, this CDR3 is encoded by other sequences in the same sample as well. The chain employs TRBV7-3 and TRBJ2-5; 15 nucleotides agree with TRBD2. Germline CDR1 is SGHTA and CDR2 is FQGTGA. CDR3 size: 17 residues. The trim removed 3 bases at V and 5 bases at J, leaving 7 bases unmatched. The CDR3 protein is CASSLGTSGRMGETQYF. The CDR3 nucleotides read TGTGCCAGCAGCTTGGGGACTAGCGGGAGGATGGGTGAGACCCAGTACTTC.

A word on this clone: This same CDR3 is encoded by further DNA sequences in the sample. V usage is TRBV28 and J usage is TRBJ1-2, with D hard to call. CDR3 size: 13 residues. Germline loops: CDR1 MDHEN, CDR2 SYDVKM. The germline V and J ends were trimmed by 5 bases and 5 bases, with 12 bases remaining between them. CDR3 in DNA: TGTGCCAGCAGTCCCCCCACAGTATATGGCTACACCTTC. It yields the protein CASSPPTVYGYTF.

In its sample, this clone was seen a few times. The CDR3: CASSWGPNYEQYF. CDR3 bases: TGTGCCAGTAGTTGGGGACCAAACTACGAGCAGTACTTC. The chain combines TRBV19 with TRBJ2-7; D is tentatively TRBD1 or TRBD2 (5 bases each). With 5 bases removed from V and 3 bases from J, the gap between germline ends came to 11 bases. Germline V gene lookup returns CDR1 LNHDA and CDR2 SQIVND (reference sequence). CDR3 length: 13 residues.

Of note for this clone: Other DNA sequences in the sample encode the same CDR3. The rearrangement uses TRBV18 and TRBJ2-1; no reliable D call. Germline values: CDR1 KGHSH, CDR2 LQKENI. The CDR3 has 15 amino acids. Trimming removed 2 bases from V and 0 bases from J, with 8 bases in between. CDR3 loop: CASSPGLSSYNEQFF. The DNA of the CDR3 is TGTGCCAGCTCACCAGGCCTCAGCTCCTACAATGAGCAGTTCTTC.

The chain links TRBV28 to TRBJ2-5; D unresolved. The CDR3 spans 13 residues. Trimming cost V 1 base and J 1 base, with 4 bases left between them. In germline, CDR1 is MDHEN, CDR2 SYDVKM. The CDR3: CASSLLSQETQYF. The CDR3 DNA is TGTGCCAGCAGTTTATTGTCCCAAGAGACCCAGTACTTC.

The chain recombines TRBV2 with TRBJ1-5; no reliable D call. This CDR3 is built from 14 residues. Germline-derived CDR1 and CDR2 are SNHLY and FYNNEI. V was clipped by 4 bases and J by 5 bases, with 12 bases between them. The CDR3 loop is CASSVRSGDQPQHF. CDR3 DNA sequence: TGTGCCAGCAGTGTGCGCAGCGGGGATCAGCCCCAGCATTTT.

This sequence joins TRBV20-1 and TRBJ1-2, with D uncertain. This CDR3 region has 11 residues. Germline loops: CDR1 DFQATT, CDR2 SNEGSKA (reference sequence). The V end lost 3 bases, the J end lost 14 bases, and 16 bases lay between the germline ends. CDR3 DNA: TGCAGTGCTAGGCTAAGTAAAGGAAGGACCTTC. Residues: CSARLSKGRTF.

The gene calls are TRBV5-1 and TRBJ1-2, with D possibly TRBD1 on 6 matching bases. Deletions cut 3 bases from V and 6 bases from J, with 21 bases between. The CDR3 is made up of 16 amino acids. Germline-derived CDR1 and CDR2 are SGHRS and YFSETQ. CDR3 loop: CASSSGDGQPSDGYTF. In DNA, the CDR3 is TGCGCCAGCAGCTCCGGGGATGGACAGCCTTCCGATGGCTACACCTTC.

Comment on this clone: At the DNA level, this CDR3 is encoded by other sequences in the same sample as well. The chain carries TRBV19 and TRBJ2-7; 10 positions agree with TRBD2. CDR1 and CDR2 from the germline V gene are LNHDA and SQIVND (reference sequence). The CDR3 has 15 amino acids. With 1 base clipped from V and 3 bases from J, the junction kept 3 bases outside the gene matches. The DNA of the CDR3 is TGTGCCAGTAGTATAGCTAGCGGGAGTAGCTACGAGCAGTACTTC. Amino acid sequence: CASSIASGSSYEQYF. Full variable domain (missing parts from reference TRBV19 and TRBJ2-7): DGGITQSPKYLFRKEGQNVTLSCEQNLNHDAMYWYRQDPGQGLRLIYYSQIVNDFQKGDIAEGYSVSREKKESFPLTVTSAQKNPTAFYLCASSIASGSSYEQYFGPGTRLTVT.

The rearrangement uses TRBV5-1 and TRBJ2-7; D ambiguous. This CDR3 is built from 12 residues. Trimming stripped 2 bases from V and 6 bases from J, with 9 bases between. Germline V gives CDR1 SGHRS, CDR2 YFSETQ. This CDR3 reads CASSLRRFEQYF. DNA of the CDR3: TGCGCCAGCAGCTTACGGCGATTCGAGCAGTACTTC.

This chain links TRBV2 with TRBJ1-1; possibly TRBD1 for D (6 bases). This CDR3 comprises 12 residues. The germline V and J ends were trimmed by 6 bases and 12 bases, with 17 bases remaining between them. Germline CDR1 is SNHLY and CDR2 is FYNNEI. CDR3 sequence reads: CASREQQGLTFF. Here the CDR3 DNA reads TGTGCCAGCAGGGAACAACAGGGATTAACTTTCTTT.